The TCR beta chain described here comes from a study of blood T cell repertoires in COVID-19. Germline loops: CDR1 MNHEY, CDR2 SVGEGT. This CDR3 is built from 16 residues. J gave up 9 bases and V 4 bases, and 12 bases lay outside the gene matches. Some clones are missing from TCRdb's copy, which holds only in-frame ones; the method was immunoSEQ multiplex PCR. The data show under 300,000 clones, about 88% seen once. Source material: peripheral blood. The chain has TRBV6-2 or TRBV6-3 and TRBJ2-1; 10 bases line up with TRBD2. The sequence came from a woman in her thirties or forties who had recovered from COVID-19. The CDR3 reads CASSSSSSGSRGEQFF. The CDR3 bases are TGTGCCAGCAGTTCTTCCTCTAGCGGGAGCCGGGGTGAGCAGTTCTTC.